Here is one TCR beta chain with its context. The V gene's germline CDR1 is SGHTA and CDR2 FQGNSA. The V gene lost 9 bases and the J gene lost 7 bases, with 19 bases spanning the gap. This CDR3 spans 13 amino acids. Generated by immunoSEQ multiplex PCR, the TCRdb table keeps only in-frame clones and is missing some. The table has 150,000 to 200,000 clones, around 82% seen once. This record comes from a study of blood T cell repertoires in COVID-19. Whole-study context: Whether acute or convalescent, the COVID-19 samples came from the United States, Italy and Spain.

Input material: peripheral blood. The origin of this receptor is a woman aged 80 or over with acute or convalescent COVID-19. This chain uses TRBV7-2 with TRBJ2-7; maybe TRBD2 (6 bases). Written as DNA, the CDR3 is TGTGCCAGGAAACCCGGGGGAGACGGGGAGCAGTACTTC. Protein sequence: CARKPGGDGEQYF.